Sequencing of this T cell receptor (beta chain) was carried out in a study of blood T cell repertoires in COVID-19. Method: immunoSEQ multiplex PCR; TCRdb's copy keeps in-frame clones and lacks some. The data show approximately 190,000 clones, roughly 82% seen once. Assignments of participants to cohorts depended upon their own reported clinical history. Sequenced sample: PBMCs or T cells enriched from blood (not recorded which). This sequence originates from a woman aged 60-70 years with acute COVID-19.

CDR3 sequence (DNA): TGTGCCACCAGCCGTGGACAGGGAGGGAGAACTGAAGCTTTCTTT. It yields the protein CATSRGQGGRTEAFF. The chain combines TRBV15 with TRBJ1-1; 8 bases map to TRBD1. The CDR3 loop spans 15 amino acids. Losses at the gene ends were 5 bases for V and 5 bases for J; bases not matched to a gene: 10. Per germline, CDR1 LNHNV and CDR2 YYDKDF (reference sequence). The variable domain in full, completed from reference TRBV15 and TRBJ1-1, reads DAMVIQNPRYQVTQFGKPVTLSCSQTLNHNVMYWYQQKSSQAPKLLFHYYDKDFNNEADTPDNFQSRRPNTSFCFLDIRSPGLGDTAMYLCATSRGQGGRTEAFFGQGTRLTVV.